This T cell receptor (beta chain) was recovered during a study of shared clonotypes between healthy human individuals. General study points: Blood was the sole source, and tissue repertoires probably differ.

As regards this clone: Its cognate antigen is unknown.

The data were produced by immunoSEQ multiplex PCR, yet TCRdb's version contains in-frame clones alone and is incomplete. The sample shows about 600,000 clones, 95% to 98% of them seen only once. As defined, naive CD8 cells were CD45RO-negative and positively selected for CCR7, with terminally differentiated effector memory CD45RA+ cells excluded. The CDR3 is 16 residues long. Germline values: CDR1 SGHDN, CDR2 FVKESK. V lost 4 bases and J lost 5, with 18 bases in between. The TCR comes from a man aged 30-40 years in good health. The rearrangement links TRBV14 to TRBJ2-1; either TRBD1 or TRBD2 may fit D (5 bases each). Sequenced input: naive CD8+ T cells sorted from blood. The DNA for the CDR3 is TGTGCCAGCAGCCCCTCCTTGAGCCGAGGGGACAATGAGCAGTTCTTC. As protein: CASSPSLSRGDNEQFF.